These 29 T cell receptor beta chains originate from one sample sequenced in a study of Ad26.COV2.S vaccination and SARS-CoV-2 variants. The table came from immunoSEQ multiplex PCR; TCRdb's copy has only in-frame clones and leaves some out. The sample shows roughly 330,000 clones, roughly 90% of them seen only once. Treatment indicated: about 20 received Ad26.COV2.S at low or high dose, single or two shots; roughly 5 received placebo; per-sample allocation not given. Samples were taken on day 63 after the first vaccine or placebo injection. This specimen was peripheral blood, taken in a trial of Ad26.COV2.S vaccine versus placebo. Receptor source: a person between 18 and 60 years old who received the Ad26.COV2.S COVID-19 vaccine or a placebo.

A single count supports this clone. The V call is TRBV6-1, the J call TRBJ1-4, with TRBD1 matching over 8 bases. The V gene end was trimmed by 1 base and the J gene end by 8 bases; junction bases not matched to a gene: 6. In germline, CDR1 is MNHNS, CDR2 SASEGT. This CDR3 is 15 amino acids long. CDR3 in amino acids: CASSEVGTGREKLFF. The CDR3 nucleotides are TGTGCCAGCAGTGAAGTAGGGACAGGACGGGAAAAACTGTTTTTT.

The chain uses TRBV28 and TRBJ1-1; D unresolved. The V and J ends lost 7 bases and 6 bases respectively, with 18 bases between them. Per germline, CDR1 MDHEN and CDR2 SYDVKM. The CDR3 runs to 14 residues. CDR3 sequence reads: CASNGVPGSSEAFF. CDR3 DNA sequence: TGTGCCAGCAACGGGGTTCCTGGATCGTCTGAAGCTTTCTTT.

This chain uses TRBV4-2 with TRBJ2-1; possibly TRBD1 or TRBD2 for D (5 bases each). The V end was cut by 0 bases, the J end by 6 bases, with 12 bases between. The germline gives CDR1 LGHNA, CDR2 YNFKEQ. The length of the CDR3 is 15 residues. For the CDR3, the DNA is TGTGCCAGCAGCCAAGATTCCGGGGCCCTCAATGAGCAGTTCTTC. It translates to CASSQDSGALNEQFF.

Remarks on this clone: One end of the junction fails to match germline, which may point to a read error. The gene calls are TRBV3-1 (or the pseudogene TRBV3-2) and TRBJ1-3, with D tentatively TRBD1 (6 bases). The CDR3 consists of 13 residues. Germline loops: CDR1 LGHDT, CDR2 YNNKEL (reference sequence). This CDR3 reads CASSEDRGNTIYF. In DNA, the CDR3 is TGTGCCAGCAGCGAAGACAGGGGAAACACCATATATTTT.

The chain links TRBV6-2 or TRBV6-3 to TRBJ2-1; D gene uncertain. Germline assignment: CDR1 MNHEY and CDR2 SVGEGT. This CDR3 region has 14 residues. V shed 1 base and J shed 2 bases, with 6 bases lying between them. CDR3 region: CASSYLVAYNEQFF. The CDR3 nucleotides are TGTGCCAGCAGTTACTTGGTGGCCTACAATGAGCAGTTCTTC.

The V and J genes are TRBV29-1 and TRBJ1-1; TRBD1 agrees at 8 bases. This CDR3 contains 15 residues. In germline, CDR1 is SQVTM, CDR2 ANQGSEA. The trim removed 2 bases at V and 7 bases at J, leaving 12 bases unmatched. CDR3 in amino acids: CSVENGPGGEFEAFF. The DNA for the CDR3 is TGCAGCGTTGAAAATGGTCCAGGGGGCGAGTTTGAAGCTTTCTTT. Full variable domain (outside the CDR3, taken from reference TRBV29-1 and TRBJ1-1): SAVISQKPSRDICQRGTSLTIQCQVDSQVTMMFWYRQQPGQSLTLIATANQGSEATYESGFVIDKFPISRPNLTFSTLTVSNMSPEDSSIYLCSVENGPGGEFEAFFGQGTRLTVV.

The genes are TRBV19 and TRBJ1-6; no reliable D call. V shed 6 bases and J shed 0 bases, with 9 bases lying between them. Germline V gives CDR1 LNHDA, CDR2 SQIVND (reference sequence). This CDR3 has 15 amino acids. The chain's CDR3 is CASREGSSYNSPLHF. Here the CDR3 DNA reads TGTGCCAGTAGAGAAGGATCCTCCTATAATTCACCCCTCCACTTT.

The CDR3 DNA reads as TGTGCCAGCAGTGAAGAAGGGGAAGCTTTCTTT. Translation gives CASSEEGEAFF. The rearrangement uses TRBV27 and TRBJ1-1, with D uncertain. Germline CDR1 reads MNHEY; CDR2 reads SMNVEV (reference sequence). Trimming took 5 bases from V and 8 from J, leaving 9 bases between them. CDR3 length: 11 residues.

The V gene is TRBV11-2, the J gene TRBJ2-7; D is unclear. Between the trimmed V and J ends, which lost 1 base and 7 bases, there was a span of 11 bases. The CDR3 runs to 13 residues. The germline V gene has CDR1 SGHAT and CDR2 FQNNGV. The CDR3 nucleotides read TGTGCCAGCAGCTTAGGGGTTAAGGGTGAGCAGTACTTC. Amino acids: CASSLGVKGEQYF. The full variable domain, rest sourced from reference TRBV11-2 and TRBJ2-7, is EAGVAQSPRYKIIEKRQSVAFWCNPISGHATLYWYQQILGQGPKLLIQFQNNGVVDDSQLPKDRFSAERLKGVDSTLKIQPAKLEDSAVYLCASSLGVKGEQYFGPGTRLTVT.

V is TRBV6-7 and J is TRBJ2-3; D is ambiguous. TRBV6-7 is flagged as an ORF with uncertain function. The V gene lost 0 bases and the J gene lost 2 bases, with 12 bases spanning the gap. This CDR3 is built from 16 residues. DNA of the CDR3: TGTGCCAGCAGTTACTCTGCTTGTCCCGACACAGATACGCAGTATTTT. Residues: CASSYSACPDTDTQYF.

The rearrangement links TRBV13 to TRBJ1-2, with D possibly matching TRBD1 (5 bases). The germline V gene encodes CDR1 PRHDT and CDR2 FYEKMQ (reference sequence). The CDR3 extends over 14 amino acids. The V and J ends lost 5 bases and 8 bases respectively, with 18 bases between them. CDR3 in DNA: TGTGCCAGCAGCGCCCTTGCAGGGATGGGGGGCTACACCTTC. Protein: CASSALAGMGGYTF.

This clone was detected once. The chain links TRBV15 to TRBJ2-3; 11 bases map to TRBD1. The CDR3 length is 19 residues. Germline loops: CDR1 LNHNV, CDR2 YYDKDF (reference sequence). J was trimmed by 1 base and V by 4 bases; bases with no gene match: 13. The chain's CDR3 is CATSKPGTGGILGTDTQYF. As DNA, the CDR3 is TGTGCCACCAGCAAACCCGGGACAGGGGGTATCTTAGGCACAGATACGCAGTATTTT.

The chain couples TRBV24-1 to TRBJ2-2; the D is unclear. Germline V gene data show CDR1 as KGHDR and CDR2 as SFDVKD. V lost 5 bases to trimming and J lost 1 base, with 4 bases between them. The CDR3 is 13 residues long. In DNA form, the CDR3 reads TGTGCCACCAGTGTCTTGAACACCGGGGAGCTGTTTTTT. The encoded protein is CATSVLNTGELFF.

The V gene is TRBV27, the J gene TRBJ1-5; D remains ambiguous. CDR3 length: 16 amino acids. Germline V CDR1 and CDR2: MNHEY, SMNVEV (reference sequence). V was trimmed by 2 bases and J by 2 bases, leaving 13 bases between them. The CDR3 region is CASSLIAQRGNQPQHF. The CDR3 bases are TGTGCCAGCAGTTTAATAGCTCAGCGGGGCAATCAGCCCCAGCATTTT.

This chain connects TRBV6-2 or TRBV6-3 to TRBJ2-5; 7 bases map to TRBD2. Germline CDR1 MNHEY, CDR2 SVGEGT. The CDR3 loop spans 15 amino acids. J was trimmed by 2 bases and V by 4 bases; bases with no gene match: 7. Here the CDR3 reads CASSSWTRSQETQYF. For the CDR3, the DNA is TGTGCCAGCAGTTCCTGGACTAGGAGTCAAGAGACCCAGTACTTC.

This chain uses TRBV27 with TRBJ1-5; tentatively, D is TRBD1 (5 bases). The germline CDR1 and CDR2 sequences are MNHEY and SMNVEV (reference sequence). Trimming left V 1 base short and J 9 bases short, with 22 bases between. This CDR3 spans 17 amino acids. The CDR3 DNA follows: TGTGCCAGCAGTTTATATCCCCCCGGGATGAACGGGGGGCCCCAGCATTTT. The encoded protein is CASSLYPPGMNGGPQHF.

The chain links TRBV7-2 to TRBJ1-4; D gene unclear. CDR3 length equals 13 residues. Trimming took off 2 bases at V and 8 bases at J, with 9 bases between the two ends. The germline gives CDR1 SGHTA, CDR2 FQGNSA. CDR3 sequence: CASSLQGREKLFF. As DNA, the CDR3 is TGTGCCAGCAGCTTACAAGGACGGGAAAAACTGTTTTTT.

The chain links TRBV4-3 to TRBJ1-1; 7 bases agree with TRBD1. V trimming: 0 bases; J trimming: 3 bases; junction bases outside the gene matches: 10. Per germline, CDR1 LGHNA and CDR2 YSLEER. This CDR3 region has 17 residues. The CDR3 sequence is CASSQDYQEGAYTEAFF. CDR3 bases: TGCGCCAGCAGCCAAGATTATCAAGAGGGGGCTTACACTGAAGCTTTCTTT.

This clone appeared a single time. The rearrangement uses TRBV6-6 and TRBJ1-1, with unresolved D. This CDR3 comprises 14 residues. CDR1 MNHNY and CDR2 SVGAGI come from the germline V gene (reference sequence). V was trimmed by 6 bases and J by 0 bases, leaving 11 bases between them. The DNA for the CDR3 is TGTGCCAGCAGGGGCTTGGACTTGAACACTGAAGCTTTCTTT. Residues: CASRGLDLNTEAFF.

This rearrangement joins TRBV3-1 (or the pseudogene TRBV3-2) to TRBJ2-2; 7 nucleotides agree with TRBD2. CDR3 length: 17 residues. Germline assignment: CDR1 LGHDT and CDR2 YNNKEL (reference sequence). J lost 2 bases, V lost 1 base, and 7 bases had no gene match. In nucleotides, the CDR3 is TGTGCCAGCAGCCAAGGTGGCGGGAGAGGTAACACCGGGGAGCTGTTTTTT. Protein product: CASSQGGGRGNTGELFF.

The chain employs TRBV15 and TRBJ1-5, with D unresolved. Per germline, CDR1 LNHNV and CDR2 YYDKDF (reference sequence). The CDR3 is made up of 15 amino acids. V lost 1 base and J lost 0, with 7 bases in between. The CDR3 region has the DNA TGTGCCACCAGCAGAGTCCCTTTTAGCAATCAGCCCCAGCATTTT. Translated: CATSRVPFSNQPQHF.

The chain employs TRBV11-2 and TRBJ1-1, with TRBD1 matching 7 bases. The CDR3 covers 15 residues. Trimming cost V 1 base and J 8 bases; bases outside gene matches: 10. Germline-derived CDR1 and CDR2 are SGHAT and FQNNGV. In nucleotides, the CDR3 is TGTGCCAGCAGCTTAGGATCCGGGACAGTTCCAGAAGCTTTCTTT. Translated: CASSLGSGTVPEAFF.

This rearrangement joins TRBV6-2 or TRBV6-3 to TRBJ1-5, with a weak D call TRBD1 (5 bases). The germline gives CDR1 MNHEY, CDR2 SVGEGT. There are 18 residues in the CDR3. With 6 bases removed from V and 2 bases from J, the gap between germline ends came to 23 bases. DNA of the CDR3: TGTGCCAGCAGCCACCCAGGGCCCCGGGGGGGTGGCAATCAGCCCCAGCATTTT. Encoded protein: CASSHPGPRGGGNQPQHF.

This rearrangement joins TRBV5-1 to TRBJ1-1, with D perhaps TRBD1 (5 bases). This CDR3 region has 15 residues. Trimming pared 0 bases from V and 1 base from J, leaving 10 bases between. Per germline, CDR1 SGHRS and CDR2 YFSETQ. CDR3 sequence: CASSLARGGNTEAFF. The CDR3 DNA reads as TGCGCCAGCAGCTTGGCGAGGGGAGGGAACACTGAAGCTTTCTTT.

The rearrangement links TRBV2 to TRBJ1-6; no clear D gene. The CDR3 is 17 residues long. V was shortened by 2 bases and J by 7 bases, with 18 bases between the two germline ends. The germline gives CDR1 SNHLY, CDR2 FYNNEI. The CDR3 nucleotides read TGTGCCAGCAGTGAACTACGTATGGGCAGTCGGAATTCACCCCTCCACTTT. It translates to CASSELRMGSRNSPLHF.

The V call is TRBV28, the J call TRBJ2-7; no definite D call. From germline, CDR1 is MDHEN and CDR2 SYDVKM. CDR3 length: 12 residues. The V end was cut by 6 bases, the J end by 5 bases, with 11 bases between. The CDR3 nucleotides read TGTGCCAGCAGGGACCTCCGCCACGAGCAGTACTTC. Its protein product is CASRDLRHEQYF.

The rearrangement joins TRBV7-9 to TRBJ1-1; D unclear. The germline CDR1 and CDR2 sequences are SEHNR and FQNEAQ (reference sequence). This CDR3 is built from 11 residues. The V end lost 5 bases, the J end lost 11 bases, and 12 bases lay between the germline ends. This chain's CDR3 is CASSPTTGAFF. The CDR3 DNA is TGTGCCAGCAGCCCTACTACTGGGGCTTTCTTT.

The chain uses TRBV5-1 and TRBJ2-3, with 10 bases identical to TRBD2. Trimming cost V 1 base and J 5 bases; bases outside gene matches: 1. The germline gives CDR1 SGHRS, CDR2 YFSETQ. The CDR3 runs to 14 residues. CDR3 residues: CASSLTSGIDTQYF. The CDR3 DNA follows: TGCGCCAGCAGCTTGACTAGCGGGATAGATACGCAGTATTTT.

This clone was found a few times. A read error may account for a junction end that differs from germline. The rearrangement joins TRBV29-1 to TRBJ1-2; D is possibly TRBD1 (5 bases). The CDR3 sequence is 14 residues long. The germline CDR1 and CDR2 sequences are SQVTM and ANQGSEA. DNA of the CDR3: TGCAGCGTCGAAGACCCCGGGACCTTCTATGGCTACACCTTC. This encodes CSVEDPGTFYGYTF.